This T cell receptor (beta chain) stems from a study of control samples from healthy donors and cancer patients. The data were produced by immunoSEQ multiplex PCR, yet TCRdb's version contains in-frame clones alone and is incomplete. The sample contains 2,500 to 3,500 clones, roughly 93% of which appear only once. The germline V and J ends were trimmed by 2 bases and 4 bases, with 12 bases remaining between them. Germline CDR1 is ENHRY and CDR2 is SYGVKD. The CDR3 is 15 residues long. The V and J genes are TRBV10-3 and TRBJ1-5; possible D gene TRBD1, 5 bases. Sequencing was done on a sample of PBMCs. The sequence was collected from a man between 70 and 80 years old with lung cancer. The CDR3 DNA reads as TGTGCCATCAGTGAGGAGGGGCTAGGGAATCAGCCCCAGCATTTT. Its protein product is CAISEEGLGNQPQHF.